This T cell receptor beta chain was profiled in a study of graft-versus-host responses after intestinal transplantation. Libraries were prepared by immunoSEQ multiplex PCR; TCRdb keeps only in-frame clonotypes and omits some of them. This table has about 18,000 clones, over 35% appearing once. The source was alloreactive CD4+ T cells from a mixed lymphocyte reaction culture, collected before intestinal transplant. Subset described: CFSE-low proliferating T cells sorted from roughly 6-day pre-transplant mixed lymphocyte reaction (GvH or HvG direction). The receptor was derived from a human patient who received an intestinal transplant.

CDR3 DNA: TGTGCCAGCAGTGCGCTAGCGGGGTCCCACGAGCAGTACTTC. Residues: CASSALAGSHEQYF. This chain joins TRBV6-5 and TRBJ2-7; 9 nucleotides line up with TRBD2. The germline CDR1 and CDR2 sequences are MNHEY and SVGAGI. The CDR3 covers 14 residues. Trimming cost V 5 bases and J 5 bases; bases outside gene matches: 7.